The 24 T cell receptor beta chains below all came from one sample that was sequenced in a study of blood T cell repertoires in COVID-19. Libraries were prepared by immunoSEQ multiplex PCR; TCRdb keeps only in-frame clonotypes and omits some of them. This sample has about 100,000 clones; roughly 80% occur once, and the top ten carry around an eighth. Input material: peripheral blood. Every receptor here comes from a woman aged 65 to 85 with acute or convalescent COVID-19.

This chain uses TRBV10-3 with TRBJ1-1; D possibly corresponds to TRBD1 (6 bases). Germline-derived CDR1 and CDR2 are ENHRY and SYGVKD. The CDR3 length is 14 residues. V lost 5 bases to trimming and J lost 2 bases, with 12 bases between them. The DNA for the CDR3 is TGTGCCATCAGTAACGGACAGCTTAACACTGAAGCTTTCTTT. Amino acid sequence: CAISNGQLNTEAFF.

V usage is TRBV7-2 and J usage is TRBJ2-6, with unresolved D. Trimming removed 2 bases from V and 1 base from J, with 6 bases in between. The CDR3 runs to 15 residues. Per the germline V gene, CDR1 is SGHTA and CDR2 is FQGNSA. The CDR3 coding sequence is TGTGCCAGCAGCTTAACCGGGTCTGGGGCCAACGTCCTGACTTTC. Amino acid sequence: CASSLTGSGANVLTF.

In this sample, this clone turned up once. The chain is built from TRBV7-9 and TRBJ1-2; 7 bases match TRBD1. The CDR3 totals 17 residues. V shed 7 bases and J 4 bases; nucleotides not matched to a gene: 18. CDR1 is SEHNR and CDR2 is FQNEAQ in the germline V gene (reference sequence). In DNA, the CDR3 is TGTGCCAGCACCTATGGGGGTACACAGGGGATTCGCTATGGCTACACCTTC. It translates to CASTYGGTQGIRYGYTF.

The chain combines TRBV19 with TRBJ2-7; no clear D gene. The ends were cut back, 3 bases at V and 1 base at J, with 13 bases in the middle. Germline CDR1 LNHDA, CDR2 SQIVND (reference sequence). This CDR3 is built from 15 residues. In nucleotides, the CDR3 is TGTGCCAGTAGTATTATTGCCGGTTCTTCCTACGAGCAGTACTTC. Protein: CASSIIAGSSYEQYF.

This chain joins TRBV11-2 and TRBJ2-2; D not resolved. Trimming took off 4 bases at V and 5 bases at J, with 8 bases between the two ends. Germline CDR1 reads SGHAT; CDR2 reads FQNNGV. CDR3 length equals 13 residues. The CDR3: CASSYIDTGELFF. The CDR3 DNA follows: TGTGCCAGCAGCTACATCGATACCGGGGAGCTGTTTTTT.

In its sample, this clone was seen a few times. The chain combines TRBV3-1 (or the pseudogene TRBV3-2) with TRBJ1-1; D uncertain. The CDR3 is 13 amino acids. V lost 2 bases, J lost 1 base, and 5 bases lay in between. Germline V gene lookup returns CDR1 LGHDT and CDR2 YNNKEL (reference sequence). The CDR3 DNA follows: TGTGCCAGCAGCCAACAAGCGAACACTGAAGCTTTCTTT. The encoded protein is CASSQQANTEAFF.

This clone was found a few times. This chain joins TRBV3-1 (or the pseudogene TRBV3-2) and TRBJ1-6; possible D gene TRBD1, 5 bases. The CDR3 length is 17 residues. CDR1 and CDR2 (germline): LGHDT, YNNKEL (reference sequence). V lost 3 bases and J lost 1, with 13 bases in between. Written as DNA, the CDR3 is TGTGCCAGCAGCCATGGGGCTGCTTGGTCCTATAATTCACCCCTCCACTTT. Translation gives CASSHGAAWSYNSPLHF.

In its sample, this clone was seen once. This chain's CDR3 is CASSFDRDGGYTF. The CDR3 DNA reads as TGTGCCAGCAGCTTTGACAGGGACGGTGGCTACACCTTC. The V call is TRBV7-2, the J call TRBJ1-2; 7 nucleotides match TRBD1. This CDR3 is built from 13 residues. Per the germline V gene, CDR1 is SGHTA and CDR2 is FQGNSA. V was clipped by 3 bases and J by 7 bases; unmatched bases: 5.

V is TRBV6-2 or TRBV6-3 and J is TRBJ2-4; unclear D gene. V dropped 7 bases and J dropped 0 bases, with 10 bases sitting between them. Germline loops: CDR1 MNHEY, CDR2 SVGEGT. The CDR3 has 14 residues. CDR3 region: CASNPEAAKNIQYF. Written as DNA, the CDR3 is TGTGCCAGCAACCCAGAAGCAGCCAAAAACATTCAGTACTTC.

This clone appeared a single time. V gene TRBV4-1 combines with J gene TRBJ1-4; the D is unclear. The CDR3 has 16 amino acids. Trimming removed 1 base at V and 6 bases at J, with 15 bases between. Germline V gene sequence: CDR1 MGHRA, CDR2 YSYEKL. CDR3 residues: CASSQVLGGSYEKLFF. The CDR3 DNA sequence: TGCGCCAGCAGCCAAGTTCTAGGCGGCTCATATGAAAAACTGTTTTTT.

The chain is built from TRBV15 and TRBJ1-2; 7 bases match TRBD1. Germline V CDR1 and CDR2: LNHNV, YYDKDF (reference sequence). The J segment lost 5 bases and the V segment lost 4 bases, leaving 7 bases of the junction unmatched. CDR3 length: 14 amino acids. The CDR3 region has the DNA TGTGCCACCAGCACCAGACAGGGTACATATGGCTACACCTTC. It specifies CATSTRQGTYGYTF.

V and J are TRBV9 and TRBJ1-6, with a weak D call TRBD1 (5 bases). Germline CDR1 is SGDLS and CDR2 is YYNGEE. The CDR3 runs to 13 residues. The germline V and J ends were trimmed by 2 bases and 9 bases, with 9 bases remaining between them. CDR3 protein: CASSVDQGSPLHF. The CDR3 region has the DNA TGTGCCAGCAGCGTTGACCAGGGTTCACCCCTCCACTTT.

The chain recombines TRBV6-1 with TRBJ1-6, with a possible D match to TRBD1 (5 bases). CDR3 length: 14 residues. Germline V gene lookup returns CDR1 MNHNS and CDR2 SASEGT. Trimming pared 3 bases from V and 8 bases from J, leaving 11 bases between. The CDR3 is CASSDRVKDSPLHF. The CDR3 bases are TGTGCCAGCAGTGACAGGGTTAAGGATTCACCCCTCCACTTT.

The genes are TRBV2 and TRBJ2-1; TRBD2 aligns across 9 bases. J gave up 10 bases and V 7 bases, and 11 bases lay outside the gene matches. Germline V CDR1 and CDR2: SNHLY, FYNNEI. The CDR3 is 14 amino acids. The CDR3 spells CASKGRGGIYEQFF. The CDR3 bases are TGTGCCAGCAAGGGGCGGGGGGGCATTTACGAGCAGTTCTTC.

The chain joins TRBV5-1 to TRBJ1-1, with D maybe TRBD1 (6 bases). The CDR3 runs 13 residues. Trimming left V 7 bases short and J 3 bases short, with 13 bases between. Per germline, CDR1 SGHRS and CDR2 YFSETQ. Here the CDR3 DNA reads TGCGCCAGCGGCCAGGGGCTCGACACTGAAGCTTTCTTT. It translates to CASGQGLDTEAFF.

This clone was seen only a few times. The chain employs TRBV5-1 and TRBJ2-1; TRBD2 matches at 7 bases. This CDR3 is built from 15 residues. The germline gives CDR1 SGHRS, CDR2 YFSETQ. The ends lost 1 base at V and 4 bases at J; junction bases unmatched: 5. The CDR3 coding sequence is TGCGCCAGCAGCTTGATGTCTAGCGGATACAATGAGCAGTTCTTC. Its protein product is CASSLMSSGYNEQFF.

The chain uses TRBV19 and TRBJ2-2; a weak D match, TRBD1 (6 bases). Trimming removed 7 bases from V and 4 bases from J, with 13 bases in between. Germline V gives CDR1 LNHDA, CDR2 SQIVND (reference sequence). The CDR3 is 14 amino acids. The CDR3 is CASTHREPTGELFF. DNA of the CDR3: TGTGCCAGTACCCACAGGGAACCCACCGGGGAGCTGTTTTTT.

The CDR3 spells CASSQASGVNEQFF. CDR3 bases: TGTGCCAGCAGTCAGGCATCGGGGGTCAATGAGCAGTTCTTC. The V call is TRBV6-6, the J call TRBJ2-1; TRBD2 is a possible D gene (6 bases). Trimming removed 5 bases at V and 6 bases at J, with 14 bases between. CDR3 size: 14 residues. The V gene's germline CDR1 is MNHNY and CDR2 SVGAGI (reference sequence).

In DNA form, the CDR3 reads TGTGCCAGCTCCCGCGAAGGCGGGGCCTACAATGAGCAGTTCTTC. Protein: CASSREGGAYNEQFF. This chain connects TRBV9 to TRBJ2-1, with D tentatively TRBD2 (6 bases). There are 15 residues in the CDR3. CDR1 is SGDLS and CDR2 is YYNGEE in the germline V gene. V lost 7 bases and J lost 2, with 16 bases in between.

The chain carries TRBV2 and TRBJ2-5; 9 positions match TRBD1. V gave up 6 bases and J gave up 4 bases; unmatched junction bases: 3. Germline assignment: CDR1 SNHLY and CDR2 FYNNEI. The CDR3 consists of 13 residues. In DNA form, the CDR3 reads TGTGCCAGCAGGGGACAGGGAGGAGAGACCCAGTACTTC. It codes for CASRGQGGETQYF.

This rearrangement joins TRBV27 to TRBJ1-2; D is unresolved. The CDR3 has 14 residues. The V gene's germline CDR1 is MNHEY and CDR2 SMNVEV (reference sequence). Trimming took 2 bases from V and 6 from J, leaving 13 bases between them. The CDR3 coding sequence is TGTGCCAGCAGTTTAAGAGGCGTCGGGAATGGCTACACCTTC. Its protein product is CASSLRGVGNGYTF.

This rearrangement joins TRBV9 to TRBJ2-7, with D possibly matching TRBD2 (5 bases). Germline V gives CDR1 SGDLS, CDR2 YYNGEE. Trimming took 1 base from V and 3 from J, leaving 14 bases between them. The CDR3 consists of 15 residues. CDR3 loop: CASSVTSEGYYEQYF. CDR3 bases: TGTGCCAGCAGCGTAACTTCCGAGGGCTACTACGAGCAGTACTTC.

The CDR3 region is CASSTLAGRTTDTQYF. CDR3 coding DNA: TGTGCCAGCAGTACGCTAGCGGGGAGGACTACAGATACGCAGTATTTT. The chain has TRBV6-2 or TRBV6-3 and TRBJ2-3; 9 nucleotides agree with TRBD2. Germline values: CDR1 MNHEY, CDR2 SVGEGT. V trimming: 5 bases; J trimming: 3 bases; junction bases outside the gene matches: 9. The CDR3 is 16 amino acids.

CDR3: CASSADRINEQFF. The CDR3 DNA is TGTGCCAGCAGTGCCGACAGGATCAATGAGCAGTTCTTC. This chain uses TRBV3-1 (or the pseudogene TRBV3-2) with TRBJ2-1, with D possibly TRBD1 on 6 matching bases. This CDR3 has 13 residues. V lost 6 bases and J lost 6, with 12 bases in between. Germline V gene sequence: CDR1 LGHDT, CDR2 YNNKEL (reference sequence).